This T cell receptor beta chain was retrieved from a study of T cell responses to AZD1222 COVID-19 vaccine. Study in general: Second-dose timings of about 4 or about 12 weeks were pooled.

This clone was seen a handful of times. Its antigen is unknown. Within the sample, other DNA sequences also encode this same CDR3. Generated by immunoSEQ multiplex PCR, the TCRdb table keeps only in-frame clones and is missing some. The sample lists some 120,000 clones; 88% were seen once. Study conclusions and caveats: Seropositive at baseline were only a handful of AZD1222 recipients. White British people made up most donors, females outnumbered males, and clonal diversity was possibly underestimated.

CDR3 length: 11 amino acids. V was pared by 1 base and J by 2 bases, with 0 bases between. Germline V CDR1 and CDR2: SGHRS, YFSETQ. Specimen: peripheral blood, collected on day 0 of AZD1222 vaccination. The V gene is TRBV5-1, the J gene TRBJ1-1, with D unresolved. The clonotype was recovered from an adult in good health. The CDR3 loop is CASSLNTEAFF. The DNA for the CDR3 is TGCGCCAGCAGCTTGAACACTGAAGCTTTCTTT.